This TCR beta chain was recovered during a study of T cell changes during pregnancy in multiple sclerosis. Profiled with immunoSEQ multiplex PCR; TCRdb holds only in-frame clones, not every one. This table has fewer than 65,000 clones, around 93% appearing once. This clone was picked up one time. The trim removed 4 bases at V and 6 bases at J, leaving 6 bases unmatched. The germline gives CDR1 SNHLY, CDR2 FYNNEI. The CDR3 length is 14 residues. The receptor was derived from a female donor with multiple sclerosis, enrolled in a pregnancy study. The rearrangement links TRBV2 to TRBJ2-3; 8 nucleotides line up with TRBD1. Sequences were derived from CD4+ T cells from peripheral blood mononuclear cells, sampled in the first trimester of pregnancy. The CDR3 bases are TGTGCCAGCAGTGGGGACAGGTCGTCTGATACGCAGTATTTT. This encodes CASSGDRSSDTQYF.